A single T cell receptor (beta chain) is shown here with its context. Its target is not known. The record originates from a study of T cell responses to AZD1222 COVID-19 vaccine. Notes on the study in general: Following two doses of AZD1222, Spike-specific TCR breadth and depth rose. Mostly white British, mostly female donors; authors suggested clonal diversity may be underestimated. Baseline serostatus was positive in only a handful of AZD1222 recipients. Repertoires in all cases were sampled only once the peak T cell response had passed.

The V gene's germline CDR1 is SEHNR and CDR2 FQNEAQ (reference sequence). CDR3 length: 16 amino acids. Germline trimming cut 10 bases from V and 2 bases from J; bases unmatched to any gene: 8. Assay used: immunoSEQ multiplex PCR; TCRdb lists only in-frame clones, some missing. Among some 79,000 clones listed, approximately 85% were seen once. This clonotype was obtained from an adult who received the AZD1222 COVID-19 vaccine. The J gene is TRBJ2-2, the V gene TRBV7-9, with 12 bases matching TRBD2. Sequenced here: peripheral blood, sampled 28 days after the second AZD1222 dose. CDR3 sequence (DNA): TGTGCCACGCGGACTAGCGGGACGTATAACACCGGGGAGCTGTTTTTT. Translated, it gives CATRTSGTYNTGELFF.